This T cell receptor (beta chain) was recovered during a study of T cell responses to AZD1222 COVID-19 vaccine. A few counts support this clone. Its antigen is currently unknown. Germline CDR1 and CDR2: WSHSY and SAAADI. V trimming: 4 bases; J trimming: 3 bases; junction bases outside the gene matches: 0. The CDR3 covers 14 residues. Broader study findings: Donors, mostly white British, included more females; clonal diversity was possibly underestimated. Across the whole spike, CD4 TCRs peaked at regions 160-218 and 743-854. Sampling that yielded the repertoires occurred only after the peak T cell response.

Sequenced by immunoSEQ multiplex PCR; TCRdb stores in-frame clones only, minus some. This table holds over 130,000 clones, 89% found once. The TCR originated in an adult in good health. The sample here was peripheral blood, taken on day 0 of AZD1222 vaccination. The chain employs TRBV10-2 and TRBJ1-4; TRBD1 aligns across 9 bases. The CDR3 region is CASSGQGANEKLFF. CDR3 in DNA: TGCGCCAGCAGTGGACAGGGGGCTAATGAAAAACTGTTTTTT.